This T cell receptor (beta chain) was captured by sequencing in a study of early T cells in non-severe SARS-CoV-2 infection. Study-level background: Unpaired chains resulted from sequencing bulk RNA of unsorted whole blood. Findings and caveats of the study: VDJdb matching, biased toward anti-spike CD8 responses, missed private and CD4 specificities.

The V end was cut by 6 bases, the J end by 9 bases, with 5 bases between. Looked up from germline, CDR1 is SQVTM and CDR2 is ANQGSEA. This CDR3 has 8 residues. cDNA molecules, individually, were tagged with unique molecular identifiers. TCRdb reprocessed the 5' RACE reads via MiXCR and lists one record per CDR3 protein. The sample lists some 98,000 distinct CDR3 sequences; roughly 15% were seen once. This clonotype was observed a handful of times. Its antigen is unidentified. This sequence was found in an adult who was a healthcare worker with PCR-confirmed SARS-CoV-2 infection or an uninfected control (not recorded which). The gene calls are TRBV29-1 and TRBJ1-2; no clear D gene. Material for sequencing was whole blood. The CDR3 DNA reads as TGCAGCGTAGGTAGCTACACCTTC. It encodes CSVGSYTF.